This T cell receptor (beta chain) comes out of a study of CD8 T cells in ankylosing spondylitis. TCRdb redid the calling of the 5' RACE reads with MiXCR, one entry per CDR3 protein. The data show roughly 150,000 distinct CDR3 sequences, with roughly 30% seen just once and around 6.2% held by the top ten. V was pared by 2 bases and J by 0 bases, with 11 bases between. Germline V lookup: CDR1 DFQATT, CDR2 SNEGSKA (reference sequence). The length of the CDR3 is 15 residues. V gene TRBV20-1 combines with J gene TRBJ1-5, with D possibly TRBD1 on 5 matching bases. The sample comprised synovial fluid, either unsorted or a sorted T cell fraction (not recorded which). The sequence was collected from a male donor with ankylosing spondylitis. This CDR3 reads CSARKQDNSNQPQHF. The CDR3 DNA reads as TGCAGTGCTAGAAAACAGGACAATAGCAATCAGCCCCAGCATTTT.